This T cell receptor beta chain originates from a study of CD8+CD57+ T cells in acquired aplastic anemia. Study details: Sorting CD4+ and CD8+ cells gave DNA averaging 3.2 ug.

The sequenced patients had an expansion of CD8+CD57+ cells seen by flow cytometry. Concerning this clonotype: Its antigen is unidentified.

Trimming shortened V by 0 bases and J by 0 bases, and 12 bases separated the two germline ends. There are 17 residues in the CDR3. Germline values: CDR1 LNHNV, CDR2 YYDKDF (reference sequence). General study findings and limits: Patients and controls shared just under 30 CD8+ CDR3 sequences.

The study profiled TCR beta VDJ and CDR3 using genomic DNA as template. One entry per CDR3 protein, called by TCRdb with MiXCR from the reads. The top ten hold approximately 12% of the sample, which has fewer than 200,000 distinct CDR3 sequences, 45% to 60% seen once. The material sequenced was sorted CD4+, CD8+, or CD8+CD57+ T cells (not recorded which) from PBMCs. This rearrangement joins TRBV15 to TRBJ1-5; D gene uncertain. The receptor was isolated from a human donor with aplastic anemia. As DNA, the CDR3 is TGTGCCACCAGCAGAGATCGATCGGCTTATAGCAATCAGCCCCAGCATTTT. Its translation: CATSRDRSAYSNQPQHF.